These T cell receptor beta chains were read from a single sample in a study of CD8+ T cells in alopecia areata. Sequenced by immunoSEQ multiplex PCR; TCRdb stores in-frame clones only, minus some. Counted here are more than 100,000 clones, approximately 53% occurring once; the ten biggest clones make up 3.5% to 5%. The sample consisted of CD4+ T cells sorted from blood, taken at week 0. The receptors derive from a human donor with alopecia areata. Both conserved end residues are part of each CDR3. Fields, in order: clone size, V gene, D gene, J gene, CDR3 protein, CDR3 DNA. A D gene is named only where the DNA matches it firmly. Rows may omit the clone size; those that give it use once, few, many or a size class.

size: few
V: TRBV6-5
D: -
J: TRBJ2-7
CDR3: CASSPPQSSYEQYF
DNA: TGTGCCAGCAGTCCCCCACAGAGCTCCTACGAGCAGTACTTC

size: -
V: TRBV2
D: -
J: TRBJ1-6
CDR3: CASTGSRGSPLHF
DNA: TGTGCCAGCACAGGATCCAGGGGATCACCCCTCCACTTT

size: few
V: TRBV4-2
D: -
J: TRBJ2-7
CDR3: CASSQGDNSYEQYF
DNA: TGTGCCAGCAGCCAGGGGGACAACTCCTACGAGCAGTACTTC

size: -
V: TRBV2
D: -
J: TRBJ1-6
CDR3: CASLRQNNSPLHF
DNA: TGTGCCAGCCTGAGACAGAATAATTCACCCCTCCACTTT

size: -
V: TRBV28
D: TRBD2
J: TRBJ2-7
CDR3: CASRGLAGGPYEQYF
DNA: TGTGCCAGCAGGGGACTAGCGGGAGGCCCCTACGAGCAGTACTTC

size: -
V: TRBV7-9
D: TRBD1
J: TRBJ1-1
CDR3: CASSSKQGEGEAFF
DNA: TGTGCCAGCAGCTCGAAACAGGGGGAGGGTGAAGCTTTCTTT

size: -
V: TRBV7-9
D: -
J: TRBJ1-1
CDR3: CASSPPSGVGFF
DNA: TGTGCCAGCAGCCCCCCTTCGGGGGTCGGTTTCTTT

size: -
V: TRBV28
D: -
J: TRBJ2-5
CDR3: CASRGEETQYF
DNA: TGTGCCAGCAGAGGGGAAGAGACCCAGTACTTC

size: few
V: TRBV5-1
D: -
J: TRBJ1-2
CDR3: CASSLEGDGYTF
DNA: TGCGCCAGCAGCTTGGAAGGCGATGGCTACACCTTC

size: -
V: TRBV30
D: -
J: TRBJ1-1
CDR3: CAWSQGLNTEAFF
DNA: TGTGCCTGGAGTCAGGGGTTGAACACTGAAGCTTTCTTT

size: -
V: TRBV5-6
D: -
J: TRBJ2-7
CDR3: CASSNTGYEQYF
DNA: TGTGCCAGCAGCAATACAGGCTACGAGCAGTACTTC

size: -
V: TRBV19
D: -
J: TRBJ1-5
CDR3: CASSIRAPHSPNQPQHF
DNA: TGTGCCAGTAGTATTAGGGCGCCCCACAGCCCAAACCAGCCCCAGCATTTT

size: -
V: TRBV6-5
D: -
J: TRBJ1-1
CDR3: CASSRDPKNTEAFF
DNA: TGTGCCAGCAGCCGGGACCCTAAGAACACTGAAGCTTTCTTT

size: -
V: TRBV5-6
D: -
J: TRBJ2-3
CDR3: CASSLLYGADSTDTQYF
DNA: TGTGCCAGCAGCTTGTTATACGGAGCAGATAGCACAGATACGCAGTATTTT

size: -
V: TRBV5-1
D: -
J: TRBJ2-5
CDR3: CASSLGLTQETQYF
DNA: TGCGCCAGCAGCTTGGGACTGACCCAAGAGACCCAGTACTTC

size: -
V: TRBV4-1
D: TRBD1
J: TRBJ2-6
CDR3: CASSVKNRGISGANVLTF
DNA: TGCGCCAGCAGCGTCAAGAACAGGGGGATCTCTGGGGCCAACGTCCTGACTTTC

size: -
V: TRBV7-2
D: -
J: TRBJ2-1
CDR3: CASSLGAGSYNEQFF
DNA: TGTGCCAGCAGCTTAGGAGCGGGCTCCTACAATGAGCAGTTCTTC

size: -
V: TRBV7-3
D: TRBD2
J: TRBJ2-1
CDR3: CASSLPGTSVNEQFF
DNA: TGTGCCAGCAGCTTACCCGGGACTAGCGTCAATGAGCAGTTCTTC

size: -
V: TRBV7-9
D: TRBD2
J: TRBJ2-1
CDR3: CASSSGQRGNNEQFF
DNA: TGTGCCAGCAGCTCGGGCCAGCGGGGGAACAATGAGCAGTTCTTC

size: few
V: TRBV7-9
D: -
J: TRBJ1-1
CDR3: CASSFGEAFF
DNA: TGTGCCAGCAGCTTCGGTGAAGCTTTCTTT

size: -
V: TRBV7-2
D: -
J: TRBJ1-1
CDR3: CASSLFVEAFF
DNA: TGTGCCAGCAGCTTATTTGTTGAAGCTTTCTTT

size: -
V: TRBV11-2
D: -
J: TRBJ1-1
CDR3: CASSFAGKGHTEAFF
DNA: TGTGCCAGCAGCTTTGCAGGAAAGGGACACACTGAAGCTTTCTTT

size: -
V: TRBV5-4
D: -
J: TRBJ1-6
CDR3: CASSGPERYNSPLHF
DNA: TGTGCCAGCAGCGGACCAGAGAGATATAATTCACCCCTCCACTTT

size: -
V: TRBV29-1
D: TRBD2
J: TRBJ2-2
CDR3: CSASSGLNTGELFF
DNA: TGCAGCGCTTCTAGCGGGCTTAACACCGGGGAGCTGTTTTTT

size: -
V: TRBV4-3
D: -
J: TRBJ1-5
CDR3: CASSQDYEGSGRNQPQHF
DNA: TGCGCCAGCAGCCAAGATTACGAGGGGTCGGGTCGCAATCAGCCCCAGCATTTT

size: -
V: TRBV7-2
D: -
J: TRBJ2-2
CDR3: CASSLGRENTGELFF
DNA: TGTGCCAGCAGCTTAGGACGGGAGAACACCGGGGAGCTGTTTTTT

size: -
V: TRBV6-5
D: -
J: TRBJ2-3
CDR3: CASSSPDTQYF
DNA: TGTGCCAGCAGCTCCCCAGATACGCAGTATTTT

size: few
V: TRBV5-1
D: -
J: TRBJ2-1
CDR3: CASSFGDGPGYEQFF
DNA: TGCGCCAGCAGCTTCGGTGACGGGCCCGGGTATGAGCAGTTCTTC